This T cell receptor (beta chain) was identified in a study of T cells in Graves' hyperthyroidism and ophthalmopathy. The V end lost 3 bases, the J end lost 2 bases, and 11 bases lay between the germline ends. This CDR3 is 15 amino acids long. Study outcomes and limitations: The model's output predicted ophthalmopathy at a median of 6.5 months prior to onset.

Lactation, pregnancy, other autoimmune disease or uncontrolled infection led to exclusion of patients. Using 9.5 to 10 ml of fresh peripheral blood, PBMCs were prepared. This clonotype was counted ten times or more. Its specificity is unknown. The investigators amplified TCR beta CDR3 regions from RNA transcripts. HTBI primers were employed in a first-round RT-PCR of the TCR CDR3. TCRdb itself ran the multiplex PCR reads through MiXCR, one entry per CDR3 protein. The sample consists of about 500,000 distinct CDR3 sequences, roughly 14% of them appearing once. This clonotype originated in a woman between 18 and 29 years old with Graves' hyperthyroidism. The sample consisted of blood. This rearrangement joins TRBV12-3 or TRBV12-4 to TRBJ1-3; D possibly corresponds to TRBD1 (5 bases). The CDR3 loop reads CASSLNGGTGNTIYF. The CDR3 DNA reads TGTGCCAGCAGTTTGAATGGGGGGACTGGAAACACCATATATTTT.